These 21 T cell receptor beta chains share one sample of origin, sequenced in a study of T cells in Graves' hyperthyroidism and ophthalmopathy. It was RNA transcripts that yielded the amplified TCR beta CDR3 regions. First-round RT-PCR with HTBI primers amplified the TCR CDR3 region. TCRdb re-called the multiplex PCR reads with MiXCR, one entry per CDR3 protein. The table has 390,000 or so distinct CDR3 sequences, 14% to 15% seen once. Sequencing was carried out using blood. The receptors derive from a young man with Graves' ophthalmopathy.

This clonotype was found many times. This chain links TRBV5-1 with TRBJ2-7; TRBD1 matches 8 bases. Germline loops: CDR1 SGHRS, CDR2 YFSETQ. This CDR3 spans 14 amino acids. J was trimmed by 6 bases and V by 0 bases; bases with no gene match: 5. CDR3 coding DNA: TGCGCCAGCAGCTTGGACTGGACAGGGAGCGAGCAGTACTTC. This sequence encodes CASSLDWTGSEQYF.

This clonotype was seen at least ten times. The rearrangement links TRBV24-1 to TRBJ2-7; TRBD1 aligns across 10 bases. Unmatched junction bases numbered 4, after V lost 6 bases and J lost 6 bases. The CDR3 is 13 amino acids. Germline V gene lookup returns CDR1 KGHDR and CDR2 SFDVKD. CDR3: CATSPGQGPEQYF. The CDR3 nucleotides read TGTGCCACCAGTCCGGGACAGGGGCCCGAGCAGTACTTC.

This clonotype was seen a handful of times. This chain uses TRBV6-5 with TRBJ2-5; D is perhaps TRBD2 (5 bases). V was trimmed by 3 bases and J by 5 bases, leaving 7 bases between them. The CDR3 spans 12 residues. From germline, CDR1 is MNHEY and CDR2 SVGAGI. The CDR3 reads CASSYLAETQYF. DNA of the CDR3: TGTGCCAGCAGTTATCTAGCTGAGACCCAGTACTTC.

This clonotype appeared many times. The chain is built from TRBV2 and TRBJ2-2; D is unclear. V was shortened by 11 bases and J by 6 bases, with 4 bases between the two germline ends. The CDR3 extends over 9 amino acids. Germline V CDR1 and CDR2: SNHLY, FYNNEI. The CDR3 coding sequence is TGTGCCTCTCCCGGGGAGCTGTTTTTT. This gives the protein CASPGELFF. Filled out from reference TRBV2 and TRBJ2-2, the complete variable domain reads EPEVTQTPSHQVTQMGQEVILRCVPISNHLYFYWYRQILGQKVEFLVSFYNNEISEKSEIFDDQFSVERPDGSNFTLKIRSTKLEDSAMYFCASPGELFFGEGSRLTVL.

This clonotype was observed many times. V is TRBV7-9 and J is TRBJ2-5, with D perhaps TRBD1 or TRBD2 (5 bases each). The CDR3 runs to 17 residues. Per germline, CDR1 SEHNR and CDR2 FQNEAQ (reference sequence). Deletions cut 10 bases from V and 2 bases from J, with 26 bases between. The CDR3 sequence is CATPLNSAVRGQETQYF. The CDR3 region has the DNA TGTGCCACGCCCTTGAACTCGGCAGTGAGGGGTCAAGAGACCCAGTACTTC.

Turning to this clonotype: Being one base from a much bigger clone, this may be a read error. This sequence joins TRBV20-1 and TRBJ2-7, with TRBD2 as a possible D gene (5 bases). The CDR3 contains 13 residues. The germline V gene encodes CDR1 DFQATT and CDR2 SNEGSKA (reference sequence). For the CDR3, the DNA is TGCAGTGCCCGGACCCCCGGGGTCTACGGGCAGTACTTC. This encodes CSARTPGVYGQYF.

This clonotype was seen a handful of times. The CDR3 loop reads CASSSQATDTQYF. CDR3 coding DNA: TGCGCCAGCAGTAGCCAGGCCACAGATACGCAGTATTTT. The rearrangement links TRBV10-1 to TRBJ2-3; D gene unclear. The CDR3 has 13 residues. V was cut by 5 bases and J by 2 bases, with 8 bases left in between. Germline V CDR1 and CDR2: WNHNN, SYGVQD (reference sequence).

This clonotype has a handful of counts. This chain links TRBV6-1 with TRBJ1-2; D uncertain. The ends were cut back, 2 bases at V and 4 bases at J, with 11 bases in the middle. Germline CDR1 and CDR2: MNHNS and SASEGT. This CDR3 region has 14 residues. In nucleotides, the CDR3 is TGTGCCAGCAGTGAATTAGGCACCGTCTATGGCTACACCTTC. Translated: CASSELGTVYGYTF.

This clonotype has a handful of counts. V is TRBV6-2 or TRBV6-3 and J is TRBJ1-1; 7 positions match TRBD1. Germline CDR1 reads MNHEY; CDR2 reads SVGEGT. The CDR3 contains 16 residues. The ends lost 5 bases at V and 0 bases at J; junction bases unmatched: 9. CDR3 DNA: TGTGCCAGCAGTCGGGCAGGGGGATTTATGAACACTGAAGCTTTCTTT. Protein product: CASSRAGGFMNTEAFF.

The chain uses TRBV20-1 and TRBJ2-5, with D maybe TRBD2 (6 bases). Trimming stripped 0 bases from V and 5 bases from J, with 10 bases between. There are 13 residues in the CDR3. Germline-derived CDR1 and CDR2 are DFQATT and SNEGSKA (reference sequence). CDR3 bases: TGCAGTGCTAGAGATAGTCTAGCGGAGACCCAGTACTTC. Translated, it gives CSARDSLAETQYF.

This clonotype was observed at least ten times. The chain has TRBV2 and TRBJ1-5; possible D gene TRBD1, 6 bases. V was pared by 4 bases and J by 3 bases, with 10 bases between. The germline V gene has CDR1 SNHLY and CDR2 FYNNEI. This CDR3 is built from 14 residues. In DNA, the CDR3 is TGTGCCAGCAGTGGTCAGGGGAACAATCAGCCCCAGCATTTT. Its protein product is CASSGQGNNQPQHF.

Concerning this clonotype: This may arise from a read error, as a much more abundant clone is one base away. This chain uses TRBV2 with TRBJ2-1; D ambiguous. Trimming shortened V by 7 bases and J by 5 bases, and 9 bases separated the two germline ends. Germline V gives CDR1 SNHLY, CDR2 FYNNEI. The CDR3 runs to 12 residues. CDR3 nucleotide sequence: TGTGCCAGCAATCGACCAGACAATGAGCAGTTCTTC. This sequence encodes CASNRPDNEQFF.

V usage is TRBV28 and J usage is TRBJ2-7; the D gene is possibly TRBD2 (5 bases). The CDR3 totals 15 residues. The V end lost 2 bases, the J end lost 6 bases, and 17 bases lay between the germline ends. The V gene's germline CDR1 is MDHEN and CDR2 SYDVKM. The chain's CDR3 is CASSLTSLLSREQYF. In nucleotides, the CDR3 is TGTGCCAGCAGTTTAACTAGTCTTCTGTCGCGCGAGCAGTACTTC.

Ten or more counts support this clonotype. The chain recombines TRBV2 with TRBJ1-2; D gene ambiguous. The CDR3 has 13 residues. CDR1 is SNHLY and CDR2 is FYNNEI in the germline V gene. The V gene lost 6 bases and the J gene lost 4 bases, with 12 bases spanning the gap. The CDR3 region has the DNA TGTGCCAGCAGGCCCGGGAGCAGCTATGGCTACACCTTC. It encodes CASRPGSSYGYTF.

This clonotype was seen at least ten times. V is TRBV7-9 and J is TRBJ1-2; 12 bases fit TRBD1. The CDR3 length is 14 residues. Germline-derived CDR1 and CDR2 are SEHNR and FQNEAQ (reference sequence). Trimming at V came to 1 base and at J to 8 bases, leaving 2 bases not matched to a gene. Written as DNA, the CDR3 is TGTGCCAGCAGCTTAGGCGGGACAGGGGGCGGCTACACCTTC. This encodes CASSLGGTGGGYTF.

This clonotype has at least ten counts. CDR3 sequence: CASSLGQSHYGYTF. The CDR3 DNA follows: TGTGCCAGCAGCTTGGGACAGAGCCACTATGGCTACACCTTC. The chain combines TRBV5-6 with TRBJ1-2, with a weak D call TRBD1 (5 bases). V lost 0 bases, J lost 3 bases, and 9 bases lay in between. Germline V gene lookup returns CDR1 SGHDT and CDR2 YYEEEE. This CDR3 region has 14 residues.

This clonotype was observed many times. Written as DNA, the CDR3 is TGCAGTGCTCCCCTCAGGACCGGGGAGCTGTTTTTT. Amino acid sequence: CSAPLRTGELFF. The chain employs TRBV20-1 and TRBJ2-2; no clear D. CDR1 and CDR2 from the germline V gene are DFQATT and SNEGSKA (reference sequence). The CDR3 consists of 12 residues. The V end lost 5 bases, the J end lost 5 bases, and 9 bases lay between the germline ends.

This chain joins TRBV11-1 and TRBJ2-5; possible D gene TRBD2, 6 bases. The CDR3 loop spans 15 amino acids. Germline CDR1 is SGHAT and CDR2 is FQDESV (reference sequence). The V end lost 6 bases, the J end lost 5 bases, and 19 bases lay between the germline ends. As DNA, the CDR3 is TGTGCCAGCAGTGATGCGAGCGGGCCTGCGGAGACCCAGTACTTC. This codes for CASSDASGPAETQYF.

Only a few counts were recorded for this clonotype. V and J are TRBV20-1 and TRBJ2-5, with D tentatively TRBD1 (6 bases). V lost 6 bases to trimming and J lost 5 bases, with 13 bases between them. There are 12 residues in the CDR3. Germline V gene data show CDR1 as DFQATT and CDR2 as SNEGSKA (reference sequence). Written as DNA, the CDR3 is TGCAGTGCACCACAGGGAGCGGAGACCCAGTACTTC. This encodes CSAPQGAETQYF.

As concerns this clonotype: A much larger clone is a single base away; this may be a read error. The rearrangement uses TRBV12-3 or TRBV12-4 and TRBJ2-5; 8 nucleotides match TRBD2. V lost 6 bases to trimming and J lost 9 bases; unmatched junction nucleotides: 12. This CDR3 has 14 residues. CDR3 amino acids: CASSGGGGREAQYF. For the CDR3, the DNA is TGTGCCAGCAGCGGGGGGGGGGGCCGGGAGGCCCAGTACTTC.

The chain is built from TRBV7-9 and TRBJ2-5, with 10 bases that match TRBD2. The germline V gene has CDR1 SEHNR and CDR2 FQNEAQ (reference sequence). The CDR3 extends over 17 amino acids. V gave up 0 bases and J gave up 2 bases; unmatched junction bases: 6. The CDR3 loop is CASSLASPSGSQETQYF. CDR3 DNA sequence: TGTGCCAGCAGCTTAGCGTCTCCTAGCGGGAGTCAAGAGACCCAGTACTTC.